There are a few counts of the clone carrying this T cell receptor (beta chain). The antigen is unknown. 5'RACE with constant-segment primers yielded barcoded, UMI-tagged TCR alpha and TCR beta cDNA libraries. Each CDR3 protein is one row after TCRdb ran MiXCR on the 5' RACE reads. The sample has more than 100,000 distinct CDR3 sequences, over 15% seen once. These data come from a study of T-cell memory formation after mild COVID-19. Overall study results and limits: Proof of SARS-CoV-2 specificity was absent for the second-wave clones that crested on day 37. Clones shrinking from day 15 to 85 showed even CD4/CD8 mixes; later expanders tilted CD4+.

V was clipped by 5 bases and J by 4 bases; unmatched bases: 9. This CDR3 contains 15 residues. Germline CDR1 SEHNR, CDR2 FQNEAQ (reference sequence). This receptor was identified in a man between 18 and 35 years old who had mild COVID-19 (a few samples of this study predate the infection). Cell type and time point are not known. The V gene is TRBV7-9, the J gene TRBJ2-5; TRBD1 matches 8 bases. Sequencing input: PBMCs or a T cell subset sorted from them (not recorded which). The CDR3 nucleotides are TGTGCCAGCAGCCCCAGACAGGGGTGGGGAGAGACCCAGTACTTC. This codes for CASSPRQGWGETQYF.